This is a list of T cell receptor beta chains from one sample in a study of blood T cell repertoires in COVID-19. Repertoires were generated with immunoSEQ multiplex PCR, while TCRdb's copy carries only in-frame clones and drops some. This table has 83,000 or so clones, approximately 82% appearing once. The sequenced material came from peripheral blood. These receptors all stem from a human donor in a cohort sampled during active COVID-19. Each CDR3 is given with its conserved first and last residue. A D gene is named only where the DNA matches it firmly. The size entry is marked missing in some rows and otherwise reads once, few, many or a size class.

V	J	D	size	CDR3	DNA
TRBV9	TRBJ2-7	.	.	CASSVGLGGGPYEQYF	TGTGCCAGCAGCGTAGGCCTTGGCGGGGGCCCCTACGAGCAGTACTTC
TRBV27	TRBJ1-3	TRBD1	once	CASSNRGGNTIYF	TGTGCCAGCAGTAACAGGGGTGGAAACACCATATATTTT
TRBV2	TRBJ2-7	.	.	CASSDGAGVSYEQYF	TGTGCCAGCAGTGATGGAGCAGGGGTCTCCTACGAGCAGTACTTC
TRBV7-9	TRBJ2-3	.	once	CASSLYTDTQYF	TGTGCCAGCAGCTTATACACAGATACGCAGTATTTT
TRBV27	TRBJ1-5	.	.	CASSLDRSQPQHF	TGTGCCAGCAGTCTGGATAGGAGTCAGCCCCAGCATTTT
TRBV19	TRBJ1-6	TRBD1	.	CASSIAGGNSPLHF	TGTGCCAGTAGTATAGCAGGGGGTAATTCACCCCTCCACTTT
TRBV19	TRBJ1-1	TRBD1	.	CASSDDRGLMAFF	TGTGCCAGTAGTGATGACAGGGGGCTAATGGCTTTCTTT
TRBV30	TRBJ2-7	.	.	CAWSDYSYEQYF	TGTGCCTGGAGTGATTACTCCTACGAGCAGTACTTC
TRBV7-2	TRBJ1-6	.	.	CASSYRAAPLHF	TGTGCCAGCAGCTACAGGGCCGCACCCCTCCACTTT
TRBV18	TRBJ2-3	.	once	CASSLTASTDTQYF	TGTGCCAGCTCGTTAACAGCTAGCACAGATACGCAGTATTTT
TRBV18	TRBJ1-5	TRBD1	.	CASSPGQSNQPQHF	TGTGCCAGCTCACCGGGACAGAGCAATCAGCCCCAGCATTTT
TRBV14	TRBJ1-1	.	.	CASSDPQGWDGEAFF	TGTGCCAGCAGCGACCCACAGGGATGGGATGGTGAAGCTTTCTTT
TRBV5-1	TRBJ1-6	.	.	CASSSMSSYNSPLHF	TGCGCCAGCAGTTCGATGAGCTCCTATAATTCACCCCTCCACTTT
TRBV5-5	TRBJ1-1	TRBD1	.	CASSTDRGDTEAFF	TGTGCCAGCAGCACGGACAGGGGGGACACTGAAGCTTTCTTT
TRBV3-1/TRBV3-2	TRBJ1-4	.	once	CASSQEGKGLNEKLFF	TGTGCCAGCAGCCAAGAAGGGAAGGGGCTAAATGAAAAACTGTTTTTT
TRBV19	TRBJ2-1	TRBD1	.	CASRQQGAGYNEQFF	TGTGCCAGTAGACAACAGGGGGCCGGGTACAATGAGCAGTTCTTC
TRBV5-1	TRBJ2-4	.	.	CASSLPRDKRLAKNIQYF	TGCGCCAGCAGCTTGCCCAGGGACAAGAGACTAGCCAAAAACATTCAGTACTTC
TRBV5-4	TRBJ2-1	.	.	CASSVGGGTYNEQFF	TGTGCCAGCAGCGTTGGAGGGGGCACCTACAATGAGCAGTTCTTC
TRBV5-1	TRBJ2-7	TRBD1	.	CASSLQQGNEQYF	TGCGCCAGCAGCTTGCAACAGGGGAACGAGCAGTACTTC
TRBV11-3	TRBJ1-1	.	few	CASSVPGMNTEAFF	TGTGCCAGCAGCGTGCCCGGGATGAACACTGAAGCTTTCTTT
TRBV2	TRBJ2-5	TRBD1	.	CATRETGFQTQYF	TGTGCCACCCGAGAGACAGGGTTTCAGACCCAGTACTTC
TRBV4-1	TRBJ2-5	.	.	CASSQEGIGGGGSKTQYF	TGCGCCAGCAGCCAAGAGGGTATAGGGGGGGGCGGATCAAAGACCCAGTACTTC
TRBV19	TRBJ2-2	TRBD1	.	CASSLTYRGPGELFF	TGTGCCAGTAGTCTTACATACAGGGGTCCCGGGGAGCTGTTTTTT
TRBV7-6	TRBJ2-1	.	.	CASSLEGLEQFF	TGTGCCAGCAGCTTAGAGGGACTTGAGCAGTTCTTC
TRBV19	TRBJ2-6	.	.	CASIAAGAGANVLTF	TGTGCCAGTATCGCGGCAGGGGCTGGGGCCAACGTCCTGACTTTC
TRBV19	TRBJ1-3	TRBD1	once	CASSQGDSGNTIYF	TGTGCCAGTAGTCAAGGGGACAGCGGAAACACCATATATTTT
TRBV7-3	TRBJ2-1	TRBD1	.	CASSLTGGRKDEQFF	TGTGCCAGCAGCTTAACAGGGGGCAGGAAAGATGAGCAGTTCTTC
TRBV2	TRBJ1-4	.	.	CASSEARQTTNEKLFF	TGTGCCAGCAGTGAAGCGCGGCAGACAACTAATGAAAAACTGTTTTTT
TRBV2	TRBJ1-5	.	few	CASSVKFGGHHSNQPQHF	TGTGCCAGCAGTGTGAAATTTGGGGGACACCATAGCAATCAGCCCCAGCATTTT
TRBV15	TRBJ1-1	TRBD1	.	CATSRTDRSKAFF	TGTGCCACCAGTCGGACGGACAGGTCAAAAGCTTTCTTT
TRBV5-6	TRBJ1-2	TRBD1	few	CASSLPGGYGYTF	TGTGCCAGCAGCTTGCCAGGGGGCTATGGCTACACCTTC
TRBV5-1	TRBJ2-1	TRBD2	.	CASTKSGGDPIYNEQFF	TGCGCCAGCACAAAAAGCGGGGGGGATCCCATATACAATGAGCAGTTCTTC
TRBV3-1/TRBV3-2	TRBJ2-7	TRBD1	.	CASSQVPRGLFYEQYF	TGTGCCAGCAGCCAAGTCCCCAGGGGGCTTTTCTACGAGCAGTACTTC
TRBV4-2	TRBJ1-5	TRBD1	once	CASSQVQGDSNQPQHF	TGTGCCAGCAGCCAAGTACAGGGGGATAGCAATCAGCCCCAGCATTTT
TRBV28	TRBJ2-1	.	.	CASSREQGPRNEQFF	TGTGCCAGCAGTCGGGAACAAGGCCCGAGGAATGAGCAGTTCTTC
TRBV5-4	TRBJ1-6	.	.	CASSLGQGNSPLHF	TGTGCCAGCAGCTTAGGTCAGGGGAATTCACCCCTCCACTTT
TRBV10-3	TRBJ2-5	TRBD1	.	CAISGDRGQETQYF	TGTGCCATCAGCGGGGACAGGGGGCAAGAGACCCAGTACTTC
TRBV9	TRBJ2-1	.	.	CASSVGQYDEQFF	TGTGCCAGCAGCGTAGGGCAGTATGATGAGCAGTTCTTC
TRBV3-1/TRBV3-2	TRBJ2-1	.	.	CASSQEVSLGHNEQFF	TGTGCCAGCAGCCAAGAGGTTAGTCTTGGGCACAATGAGCAGTTCTTC
TRBV28	TRBJ2-1	.	.	CASRLGGAYNEQFF	TGTGCCAGCAGGCTAGGCGGGGCATACAATGAGCAGTTCTTC
TRBV30	TRBJ2-1	TRBD2	.	CAWSVPSGGSNEQFF	TGTGCCTGGAGTGTACCTAGCGGGGGGTCCAATGAGCAGTTCTTC
TRBV11-2	TRBJ1-2	.	.	CASSLGLGQGYYGYTF	TGTGCCAGCAGCTTAGGATTGGGGCAGGGTTACTATGGCTACACCTTC
TRBV7-3	TRBJ1-2	TRBD1	.	CASSKTGGDGYTF	TGTGCCAGCAGCAAGACAGGGGGCGATGGCTACACCTTC
TRBV6-5	TRBJ2-7	.	.	CASSQGIFYEQYF	TGTGCCAGCTCCCAGGGGATATTCTACGAGCAGTACTTC